The T cell receptor (beta chain) under discussion was sequenced for a study of T cell responses to AZD1222 COVID-19 vaccine. Regarding this clone: Its target is unknown.

Study-level findings and limits: The study identified only five to seven AZD1222 recipients as seropositive at baseline. None of the repertoires were sampled until the peak T cell response had passed.

Sequencing used immunoSEQ multiplex PCR; TCRdb keeps in-frame clones, though not all of them. This sample has about 140,000 clones, with 88% found just once. The sample here was peripheral blood, taken 28 days after the second AZD1222 dose. This clonotype originated in an adult who received the AZD1222 COVID-19 vaccine.

DNA of the CDR3: TGTGCCAGCAGTGCTCCCCAACCGGGATTATTTGGGAGGGCTTTCTTT. It encodes CASSAPQPGLFGRAFF. This chain uses TRBV6-1 with TRBJ1-1; no clear D. This CDR3 spans 16 amino acids. Germline CDR1 reads MNHNS; CDR2 reads SASEGT. With 4 bases removed from V and 11 bases from J, the gap between germline ends came to 26 bases.